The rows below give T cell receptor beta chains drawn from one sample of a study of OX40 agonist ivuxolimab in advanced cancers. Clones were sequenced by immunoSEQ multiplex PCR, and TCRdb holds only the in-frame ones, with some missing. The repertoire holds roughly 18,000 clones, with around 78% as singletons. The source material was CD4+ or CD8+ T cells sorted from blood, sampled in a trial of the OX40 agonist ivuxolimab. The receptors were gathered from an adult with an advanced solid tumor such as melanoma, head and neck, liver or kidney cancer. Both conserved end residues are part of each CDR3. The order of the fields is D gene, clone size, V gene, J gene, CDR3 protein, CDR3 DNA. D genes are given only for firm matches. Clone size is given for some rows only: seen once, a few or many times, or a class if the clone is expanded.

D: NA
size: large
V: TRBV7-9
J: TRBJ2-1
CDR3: CASSLGSNEQFF
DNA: TGTGCCAGCAGCTTAGGGAGCAATGAGCAGTTCTTC

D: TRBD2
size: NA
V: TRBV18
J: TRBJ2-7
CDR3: CASSPGTSAREQYF
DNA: TGTGCCAGCTCACCAGGGACTAGCGCAAGGGAGCAGTACTTC

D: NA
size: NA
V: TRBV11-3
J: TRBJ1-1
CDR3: CASNLGYMNTEAFF
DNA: TGTGCCAGCAACCTAGGATATATGAACACTGAAGCTTTCTTT

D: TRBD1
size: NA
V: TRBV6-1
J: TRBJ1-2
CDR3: CASSESQGVNGYTF
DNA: TGTGCCAGCAGTGAAAGTCAGGGGGTGAATGGCTACACCTTC

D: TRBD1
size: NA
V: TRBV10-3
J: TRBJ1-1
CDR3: CATGQGVTEAFF
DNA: TGTGCCACCGGACAGGGGGTCACTGAAGCTTTCTTT

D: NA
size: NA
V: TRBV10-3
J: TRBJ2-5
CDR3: CAISEVGGQPQETQYF
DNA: TGTGCCATCAGTGAGGTTGGCGGACAGCCGCAAGAGACCCAGTACTTC

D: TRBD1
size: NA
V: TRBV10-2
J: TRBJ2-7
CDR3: CASSEGRATGGGYEQYF
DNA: TGCGCCAGCAGTGAGGGAAGGGCCACAGGGGGCGGGTACGAGCAGTACTTC

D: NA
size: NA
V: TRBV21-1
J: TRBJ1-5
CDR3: CASSKNRAASNQPQHF
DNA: TGTGCCAGCAGCAAAAATCGGGCAGCTAGCAATCAGCCCCAGCATTTT

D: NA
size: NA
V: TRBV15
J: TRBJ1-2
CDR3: CATSRFGGYTF
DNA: TGTGCCACCAGCAGATTTGGGGGCTACACCTTC

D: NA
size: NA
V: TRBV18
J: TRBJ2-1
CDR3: CASSSSGGNEQFF
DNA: TGTGCCAGCTCATCCTCCGGGGGCAATGAGCAGTTCTTC

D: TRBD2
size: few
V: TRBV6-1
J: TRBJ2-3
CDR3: CASSEISGAPSTDTQYF
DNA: TGTGCCAGCAGTGAAATTAGCGGGGCCCCTAGCACAGATACGCAGTATTTT

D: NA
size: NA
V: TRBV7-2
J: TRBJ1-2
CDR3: CASSYGQVEGYTF
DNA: TGTGCCAGCAGCTATGGGCAAGTGGAGGGCTACACCTTC

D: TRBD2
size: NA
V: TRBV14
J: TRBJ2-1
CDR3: CASSQVAGPLYNEQFF
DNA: TGTGCCAGCAGCCAAGTAGCGGGGCCCCTCTACAATGAGCAGTTCTTC

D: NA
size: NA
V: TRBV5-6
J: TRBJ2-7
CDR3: CASSPPLGGGHEQYF
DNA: TGTGCCAGCAGCCCGCCGTTGGGGGGTGGCCACGAGCAGTACTTC

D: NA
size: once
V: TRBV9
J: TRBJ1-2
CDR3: CASSVDTGYGYTF
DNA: TGTGCCAGCAGCGTAGACACAGGATATGGCTACACCTTC

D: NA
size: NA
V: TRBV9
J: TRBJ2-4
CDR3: CASSEQGGNIQYF
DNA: TGTGCCAGCAGCGAACAGGGTGGTAACATTCAGTACTTC

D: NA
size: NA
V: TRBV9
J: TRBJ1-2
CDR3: CASSVDGQGHGYTF
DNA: TGTGCCAGCAGCGTAGACGGGCAGGGCCATGGCTACACCTTC

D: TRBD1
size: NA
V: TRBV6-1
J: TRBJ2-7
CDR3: CASRLKLTGEAEQYF
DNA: TGTGCCAGCCGTCTAAAGCTGACAGGGGAAGCCGAGCAGTACTTC

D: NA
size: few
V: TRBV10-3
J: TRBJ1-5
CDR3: CAISERGEDQPQHF
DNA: TGTGCCATCAGTGAGCGGGGTGAAGATCAGCCCCAGCATTTT

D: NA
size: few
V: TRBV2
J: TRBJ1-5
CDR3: CASSGGGGRQPQHF
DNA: TGTGCCAGCAGTGGGGGTGGGGGGCGGCAGCCCCAGCATTTT

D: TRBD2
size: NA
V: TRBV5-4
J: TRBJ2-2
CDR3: CASSLPLAGATGELFF
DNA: TGTGCCAGCAGCTTGCCTCTAGCGGGAGCCACCGGGGAGCTGTTTTTT

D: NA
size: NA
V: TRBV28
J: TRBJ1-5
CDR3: CASSFHGGQPQHF
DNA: TGTGCCAGCAGTTTTCATGGGGGGCAGCCCCAGCATTTT

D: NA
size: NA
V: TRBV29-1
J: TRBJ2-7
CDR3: CRWTEVGEQYF
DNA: TGCAGATGGACAGAAGTTGGCGAGCAGTACTTC